Listed here are 12 T cell receptor beta chains from one sample, sequenced in a study of cytomegalovirus exposure and HLA in healthy donors. The PCR ran on 60 Vbeta and 13 Jbeta primers. Clones were read by immunoSEQ multiplex PCR, and TCRdb kept only the in-frame ones, dropping some. The sample holds about 32,000 clones. Sample: PBMCs. These receptors were taken from a female donor in good health and CMV-seronegative.

This chain links TRBV7-2 with TRBJ2-3, with 11 bases matching TRBD1. Trimming removed 4 bases from V and 1 base from J; junction bases left unmatched: 7. The CDR3 runs 17 residues. The germline gives CDR1 SGHTA, CDR2 FQGNSA. CDR3 in amino acids: CASSYWTGGIGTDTQYF. CDR3 nucleotides: TGTGCCAGCAGCTATTGGACAGGGGGCATTGGCACAGATACGCAGTATTTT.

This sequence joins TRBV6-6 and TRBJ2-2, with 7 positions matching TRBD2. V was clipped by 2 bases and J by 5 bases; unmatched bases: 5. In germline, CDR1 is MNHNY, CDR2 SVGAGI (reference sequence). The CDR3 is 15 residues long. The CDR3 sequence: CASSYGGVGTGELFF. The CDR3 nucleotides are TGTGCCAGCAGTTACGGGGGGGTAGGGACCGGGGAGCTGTTTTTT.

V is TRBV7-3 and J is TRBJ1-1; D not resolved. This CDR3 comprises 14 residues. Germline CDR1 reads SGHTA; CDR2 reads FQGTGA. Trimming took 7 bases from V and 0 from J, leaving 12 bases between them. CDR3 DNA sequence: TGTGCCAGCACTACAGACACGTTGAACACTGAAGCTTTCTTT. Protein sequence: CASTTDTLNTEAFF.

The chain joins TRBV9 to TRBJ1-1; the match to TRBD1 covers 8 bases. There are 17 residues in the CDR3. Per germline, CDR1 SGDLS and CDR2 YYNGEE. With V trimmed by 2 bases and J by 0 bases, 9 bases remained unmatched. CDR3 DNA sequence: TGTGCCAGCAGCGTTACAGGGGGTGCGCTCATGAACACTGAAGCTTTCTTT. This gives the protein CASSVTGGALMNTEAFF. The whole variable domain, remainder taken from reference TRBV9 and TRBJ1-1, is DSGVTQTPKHLITATGQRVTLRCSPRSGDLSVYWYQQSLDQGLQFLIQYYNGEERAKGNILERFSAQQFPDLHSELNLSSLELGDSALYFCASSVTGGALMNTEAFFGQGTRLTVV.

The chain is built from TRBV28 and TRBJ2-3; 8 bases are a match to TRBD1. Trimming at V came to 3 bases and at J to 6 bases, leaving 14 bases not matched to a gene. The CDR3 length is 17 residues. Germline CDR1 and CDR2: MDHEN and SYDVKM. DNA for the CDR3: TGTGCCAGCAGTTTCGGGTTCAACAGGGGGGACGGCGATACGCAGTATTTT. It specifies CASSFGFNRGDGDTQYF.

The rearrangement uses TRBV28 and TRBJ1-3; D is possibly TRBD1 (5 bases). V lost 7 bases to trimming and J lost 0 bases, with 19 bases between them. CDR3 size: 17 residues. The V gene's germline CDR1 is MDHEN and CDR2 SYDVKM. For the CDR3, the DNA is TGTGCCAGCACTTCAAATGGTGCAGGGTCCTCTGGAAACACCATATATTTT. Amino acids: CASTSNGAGSSGNTIYF.

The rearrangement joins TRBV7-9 to TRBJ2-5; D is unclear. CDR3 length: 14 residues. V was pared by 3 bases and J by 4 bases, with 12 bases between. Germline CDR1 SEHNR, CDR2 FQNEAQ (reference sequence). This CDR3 is CASSLRSALETQYF. The CDR3 nucleotides read TGTGCCAGCAGCTTGAGGTCAGCTTTAGAGACCCAGTACTTC.

V usage is TRBV5-1 and J usage is TRBJ1-4, with D uncertain. The V gene's germline CDR1 is SGHRS and CDR2 YFSETQ. V lost 5 bases, J lost 4 bases, and 15 bases lay in between. CDR3 length: 15 residues. The CDR3: CASRGTGSLNEKLFF. Here the CDR3 DNA reads TGCGCCAGCAGAGGAACGGGAAGTCTTAATGAAAAACTGTTTTTT.

The V call is TRBV7-9, the J call TRBJ1-1; D gene unclear. The V gene lost 2 bases and the J gene lost 0 bases, with 7 bases spanning the gap. This CDR3 has 14 residues. Germline loops: CDR1 SEHNR, CDR2 FQNEAQ (reference sequence). The CDR3 loop reads CASSLSGMNTEAFF. In nucleotides, the CDR3 is TGTGCCAGCAGCTTATCAGGTATGAACACTGAAGCTTTCTTT.

This chain links TRBV4-2 with TRBJ1-1, with D possibly being TRBD1 (5 bases). Germline CDR1 reads LGHNA; CDR2 reads YNFKEQ. The V end lost 1 base, the J end lost 3 bases, and 9 bases lay between the germline ends. This CDR3 is 14 amino acids long. The CDR3 DNA reads TGTGCCAGCAGCCAAGTTGACAGCTACACTGAAGCTTTCTTT. This sequence encodes CASSQVDSYTEAFF.

The V and J genes are TRBV4-3 and TRBJ2-3; 10 nucleotides line up with TRBD1. The CDR3 loop spans 16 amino acids. Per germline, CDR1 LGHNA and CDR2 YSLEER. V was clipped by 4 bases and J by 2 bases; unmatched bases: 6. This CDR3 is CASSPAGQGFTDTQYF. The DNA for the CDR3 is TGCGCCAGCAGCCCCGCGGGACAGGGGTTCACAGATACGCAGTATTTT.

The chain carries TRBV4-2 and TRBJ2-5; 7 positions match TRBD2. CDR3 length: 17 amino acids. From germline, CDR1 is LGHNA and CDR2 YNFKEQ. Trimming cost V 1 base and J 0 bases; bases outside gene matches: 8. DNA of the CDR3: TGTGCCAGCAGCCAAGGGCGGTCAGCGGGAAACCAAGAGACCCAGTACTTC. Translation: CASSQGRSAGNQETQYF.